A selection of T cell receptor beta chains follows, all from one sample in a study of blood T cells in healthy people across ages. TCRdb recomputed calls from the 5' RACE reads with MiXCR, one row per CDR3 protein. Here the sample spans hundreds of thousands of distinct CDR3 sequences, approximately 53% being singletons. The specimen sequenced was blood. The receptors stem from a man aged 35-49 years in good health. Both conserved end residues are part of each CDR3. The order of the fields is D gene, clone size, J gene, V gene, CDR3 DNA, CDR3 protein. The D gene is left open where the match is weak. Size is stated for part of the rows, as once, few or many counts, or as a class when the clone is expanded.

. few TRBJ2-2 TRBV7-6 TGTGCCAGCAGCTTACTTCCGAACACCGGGGAGCTGTTTTTT CASSLLPNTGELFF
. . TRBJ2-1 TRBV12-3/TRBV12-4 TGTGCCAGCAGTTCCCTAACCGGGGTTTTTGGGTACAATGAGCAGTTCTTC CASSSLTGVFGYNEQFF
. . TRBJ1-3 TRBV9 TGTGCCAGCAGCGTAATGACAGACTCTGGAAACACCATATATTTT CASSVMTDSGNTIYF
. few TRBJ2-7 TRBV7-2 TGTGCCAGCAGCCGTCAGGGGCGATACGAGCAGTACTTC CASSRQGRYEQYF
TRBD1 . TRBJ2-5 TRBV5-1 TGCGCCAGCAGCTCACAGGGGGCGCCGGAAGAGCAGTACTTC CASSSQGAPEEQYF
. . TRBJ2-7 TRBV27 TGTGCCAGCAGATCCCGCGCGGGACCCTTTTACTACGAGCAGTACTTC CASRSRAGPFYYEQYF
TRBD2 once TRBJ2-4 TRBV20-1 TGCAGTGGCGCTAGCGGGTGGGGGTTAGCCAAAAACATTCAGTACTTC CSGASGWGLAKNIQYF
. . TRBJ2-5 TRBV3-1 TGTGCCAGCAGCCAAGAGGCGCTTGGGACCCAGTACTTC CASSQEALGTQYF
TRBD2 . TRBJ2-1 TRBV6-5 TGTGCCAGCAGTTCCGAGACTAGCGGGGGGCCCGACGTTTCCTACAATGAGCAGTTCTTC CASSSETSGGPDVSYNEQFF
. . TRBJ1-2 TRBV4-2 TGTGCCGGCAGCCAAGATACGGGTGGCTACACCTTC CAGSQDTGGYTF
TRBD2 . TRBJ2-5 TRBV13 TGTGCCAGCAGCTTTGGGACTATCAAAGAGACCCAGTACTTC CASSFGTIKETQYF
. . TRBJ2-5 TRBV7-9 TGTGCCAGCAGCTTCACATGGGGGGGCCGGGAGACCCAGTACTTC CASSFTWGGRETQYF
. . TRBJ2-5 TRBV12-3/TRBV12-4 TGTGCCAGCAGTTTCCCCAGCCCACAAGAGACCCAGTACTTC CASSFPSPQETQYF
. . TRBJ1-1 TRBV6-5 TGTGCCAGCAGCCGTACAGGGCTCACTGAAGCTTTCTTT CASSRTGLTEAFF
. . TRBJ1-6 TRBV10-3 TGTGCCATCACCTGGGATGGGGGGAATTCACCCCTCCACTTT CAITWDGGNSPLHF
. . TRBJ2-6 TRBV3-1 TGTGCCAGCAGCCCCGCCTTGCTTGGGGCCAACGTCCTGACTTTC CASSPALLGANVLTF
TRBD1 . TRBJ1-2 TRBV25-1 TGTGCCAGCAGTGAGGGGCGACAGGGCTCTGGCTACACCTTC CASSEGRQGSGYTF
TRBD2 few TRBJ2-3 TRBV12-3/TRBV12-4 TGTGCCAGCGGAACTAGCGGCACAGATACGCAGTATTTT CASGTSGTDTQYF
. few TRBJ1-3 TRBV27 TGTGCCAGCCGAAACGGAAACACCATATATTTT CASRNGNTIYF
. . TRBJ2-1 TRBV6-1 TGTGCCAGCACCCAAGCGGACGAGCAGTTCTTC CASTQADEQFF